What follows are 8 T cell receptor beta chains derived from one specimen sequenced in a study of blood T cells in healthy people across ages. The second PCR ran roughly 6 to 11 cycles with a sample-barcoded 5' primer and J-beta primers. In TCRdb, the 5' RACE reads were re-called with MiXCR into one record per CDR3 protein. This sample carries 850,000 to 1,300,000 distinct CDR3 sequences, less than 50% of them seen once, and the ten largest clones take under 20%. The source material was blood. These receptors were obtained from a woman aged 60-70 years in good health.

The V call is TRBV3-1, the J call TRBJ2-5, with 10 bases identical to TRBD2. TRBJ2-7 matches the DNA end more closely, so the J call is doubtful. CDR3 length: 15 amino acids. The germline CDR1 and CDR2 sequences are LGHDT and YNNKEL (reference sequence). DNA of the CDR3: TGTGCCAGCAGCCAGCGTAGGCTAGCGGGAGTCGAGCAGTACTTC. Residues: CASSQRRLAGVEQYF.

The V and J genes are TRBV28 and TRBJ2-7; the match to TRBD2 covers 9 bases. The CDR3 spans 16 residues. The V gene end was trimmed by 5 bases and the J gene end by 6 bases; junction bases not matched to a gene: 14. In germline, CDR1 is MDHEN, CDR2 SYDVKM. CDR3 DNA sequence: TGTGCCAGCAGTCCAAGCCGTAGCGGGAGATCGAGCGAGCAGTACTTC. This translates into CASSPSRSGRSSEQYF.

CDR3 nucleotides: TGCGCCAGCAGCCAAGACAGGGCTAAGTTCAACTATGGCTACACCTTC. This sequence encodes CASSQDRAKFNYGYTF. The rearrangement links TRBV5-1 to TRBJ1-2, with 7 bases aligning to TRBD1. The CDR3 length is 16 residues. J lost 2 bases, V lost 4 bases, and 11 bases had no gene match. CDR1 is SGHRS, CDR2 YFSETQ, per germline.

The CDR3 DNA reads as TGCAGTGCTAGTGAGGCTAGCGGGAGTTTACTCTACGAGCAGTACTTC. This codes for CSASEASGSLLYEQYF. The V and J genes are TRBV20-1 and TRBJ2-7; 10 nucleotides agree with TRBD2. CDR1 is DFQATT, CDR2 SNEGSKA, per germline (reference sequence). The CDR3 consists of 16 residues. The ends lost 3 bases at V and 3 bases at J; junction bases unmatched: 11.

The rearrangement joins TRBV9 to TRBJ2-7; 9 nucleotides agree with TRBD2. The CDR3 extends over 14 amino acids. Trimming at V came to 3 bases and at J to 5 bases, leaving 6 bases not matched to a gene. Germline V gene sequence: CDR1 SGDLS, CDR2 YYNGEE. CDR3 nucleotides: TGTGCCAGCAGCGGCTTAGCGGGAGCTGACGAGCAGTACTTC. Protein product: CASSGLAGADEQYF. Combining the CDR3 with reference TRBV9 and TRBJ2-7 gives the whole variable domain DSGVTQTPKHLITATGQRVTLRCSPRSGDLSVYWYQQSLDQGLQFLIQYYNGEERAKGNILERFSAQQFPDLHSELNLSSLELGDSALYFCASSGLAGADEQYFGPGTRLTVT.

There are a few counts of this clonotype. The chain combines TRBV6-2 or TRBV6-3 with TRBJ2-5; D might be TRBD1 (5 bases). The J call may not be correct, given that the DNA end is closer to TRBJ2-7. The CDR3 loop spans 15 amino acids. Germline CDR1 is MNHEY and CDR2 is SVGEGT. The CDR3 sequence: CASSPRQLVGYEQYF. CDR3 bases: TGTGCCAGCAGCCCCCGACAGTTAGTTGGCTACGAGCAGTACTTC.

The table lists this clonotype with a few counts. The chain employs TRBV27 and TRBJ2-1; 9 bases are shared with TRBD2. The CDR3 length is 15 residues. Germline CDR1 and CDR2: MNHEY and SMNVEV (reference sequence). After removal of 5 bases from V and 3 bases from J, the junction contained 5 bases not matched to a gene. CDR3 loop: CASSPSSGNYNEQFF. The CDR3, as DNA: TGTGCCAGCAGTCCTTCTAGCGGGAACTACAATGAGCAGTTCTTC.

This clonotype was seen only a few times. The rearrangement joins TRBV5-1 to TRBJ2-7; 10 bases are shared with TRBD2. The CDR3 has 15 residues. The ends lost 0 bases at V and 3 bases at J; junction bases unmatched: 3. Germline V gene data show CDR1 as SGHRS and CDR2 as YFSETQ. The CDR3 nucleotides are TGCGCCAGCAGCTTGGGTCCTAGCGGGAGCTACGAGCAGTACTTC. Translation: CASSLGPSGSYEQYF.